These 8 T cell receptor beta chains were sequenced from one sample in a study of T cell changes during pregnancy in multiple sclerosis. Only in-frame clones appear in the TCRdb table, and some are missing; sequencing was by immunoSEQ multiplex PCR. Of more than 55,000 clones in the sample, 90% to 95% were seen once. The sample consisted of peripheral blood, taken after pregnancy. All receptors derive from a female donor in good health, enrolled as a control in a pregnancy study.

This clone was recorded only once. The rearrangement links TRBV2 to TRBJ1-2, with 12 bases lining up with TRBD1. V shed 6 bases, J shed 4 bases, and the junction held 3 bases outside the gene matches. Germline CDR1 SNHLY, CDR2 FYNNEI. The CDR3 totals 14 residues. CDR3 DNA sequence: TGTGCCAGCAGCGGGGACAGGGGGCTCTATGGCTACACCTTC. It encodes CASSGDRGLYGYTF.

This clone was picked up one time. This chain uses TRBV11-2 with TRBJ2-5; D is uncertain. This CDR3 comprises 14 residues. The V end was cut by 2 bases, the J end by 7 bases, with 14 bases between. The V gene's germline CDR1 is SGHAT and CDR2 FQNNGV. This chain's CDR3 is CASSLQALLRTQYF. CDR3 bases: TGTGCCAGCAGCTTACAGGCGCTCCTCAGGACCCAGTACTTC.

In this sample, this clone turned up a few times. The V call is TRBV21-1, the J call TRBJ2-7; the D call of TRBD2 is as the table states it, not checked on the DNA. TRBV21-1 is marked as a pseudogene. The CDR3 is made up of 14 amino acids. The CDR3 bases are TGTGCCAGCAGCTACGGGACTCCGGACGGCGAGCAGTACTTC. Encoded protein: CASSYGTPDGEQYF.

This chain uses TRBV4-2 with TRBJ1-3, with D uncertain. The germline V and J ends were trimmed by 4 bases and 2 bases, with 12 bases remaining between them. The CDR3 has 15 residues. Germline CDR1 and CDR2: LGHNA and YNFKEQ. CDR3 amino acids: CASSLRSGTGNTIYF. The CDR3 nucleotides are TGTGCCAGCAGCCTCCGATCGGGGACTGGAAACACCATATATTTT.

This chain joins TRBV13 and TRBJ2-6; D is perhaps TRBD2 (5 bases). V was clipped by 1 base and J by 0 bases, with 13 bases between them. The CDR3 is made up of 18 amino acids. Germline V lookup: CDR1 PRHDT, CDR2 FYEKMQ (reference sequence). CDR3 DNA sequence: TGTGCCAGCAGCTTAGTATCAGCGGAGCACTCTGGGGCCAACGTCCTGACTTTC. Amino acids: CASSLVSAEHSGANVLTF.

This chain connects TRBV4-3 to TRBJ1-3; D may be TRBD1 (5 bases). The germline gives CDR1 LGHNA, CDR2 YSLEER. The CDR3 length is 15 residues. Trimming left V 0 bases short and J 2 bases short, with 8 bases between. The CDR3 here is CASSQDREAGNTIYF. In nucleotides, the CDR3 is TGCGCCAGCAGCCAAGACAGGGAGGCTGGAAACACCATATATTTT.

V and J are TRBV9 and TRBJ2-7, with 10 bases fitting TRBD1. V trimming: 3 bases; J trimming: 4 bases; junction bases outside the gene matches: 13. Germline V gene sequence: CDR1 SGDLS, CDR2 YYNGEE. This CDR3 is 17 amino acids long. For the CDR3, the DNA is TGTGCCAGCAGCGCGAAACGGACAGGGGGAGTCCAGTACGAGCAGTACTTC. It specifies CASSAKRTGGVQYEQYF.

This clone was seen only a few times. The chain carries TRBV5-4 and TRBJ1-1; 7 nucleotides agree with TRBD1. V shed 2 bases and J 1 base; nucleotides not matched to a gene: 5. The CDR3 has 15 amino acids. Germline lookup yields CDR1 SGHNT and CDR2 YYREEE (reference sequence). The DNA of the CDR3 is TGTGCCAGCAGCTTAACCCACAGGGGGAACACTGAAGCTTTCTTT. Translated, it gives CASSLTHRGNTEAFF.